This is a list of T cell receptor beta chains from one sample in a study of blood T cell repertoires in COVID-19. Clones were read by immunoSEQ multiplex PCR, and TCRdb kept only the in-frame ones, dropping some. The sample carries around 50,000 clones, approximately 88% recorded once. Sequencing input: peripheral blood. The origin of the receptors is a human donor in a cohort sampled during active COVID-19. Each CDR3 is given with its conserved first and last residue. D genes are given only for firm matches. The size field is filled for only some rows; it gives once, few, many or a size class.

j_call clone_size d_call v_call cdr3_nt cdr3_aa
TRBJ1-3 once TRBD1 TRBV29-1 TGCAGCGTTACCGGGACAGGGGCAGGAAACACCATATATTTT CSVTGTGAGNTIYF
TRBJ1-3 . TRBD1 TRBV7-9 TGTGCCAGCAGCTTGAGGGGACAGGGGAGCTCTGGAAACACCATATATTTT CASSLRGQGSSGNTIYF
TRBJ1-1 . . TRBV3-1/TRBV3-2 TGTGCCAGCAGCCAAGATCAGCAGGGGAGAGCTTTCTTT CASSQDQQGRAFF
TRBJ2-1 . . TRBV7-2 TGTGCCAGCAGACCAACTAGTTTCGATGAGCAGTTCTTC CASRPTSFDEQFF
TRBJ1-2 . TRBD1 TRBV19 TGTGCCAGTGGGCGGACAGGGGGCGCCTATAGCGATGGCTACACCTTC CASGRTGGAYSDGYTF
TRBJ2-7 . . TRBV19 TGTGCCAGTAGTATTAAGACAGGACCCTACGAGCAGTACTTC CASSIKTGPYEQYF
TRBJ1-4 once . TRBV2 TGTGCCAGCAGTCAGATTGAAGCGGGACTGTTTTTT CASSQIEAGLFF
TRBJ1-4 . . TRBV29-1 TGCAGCGTTAGGGGGGGCGAAAAACTGTTTTTT CSVRGGEKLFF
TRBJ1-6 few . TRBV7-3 TGTGCCAGCAGCGACGCCGGGTGGAATAATTCACCCCTCCACTTT CASSDAGWNNSPLHF
TRBJ2-5 . TRBD2 TRBV3-1/TRBV3-2 TGTGCCAGCACCGGACTAGCGGGGGAAGAGACCCAGTACTTC CASTGLAGEETQYF
TRBJ2-7 . TRBD2 TRBV20-1 TGCAGTGCTAGTGGCGGGAGGGACTACGAGCAGTACTTC CSASGGRDYEQYF
TRBJ2-1 . . TRBV6-2/TRBV6-3 TGTGCCAGCAGTTCGGGGGTGGGTTTCTATGAGCAGTTCTTC CASSSGVGFYEQFF
TRBJ1-5 . . TRBV28 TGTGCCAGCAGTCCTCGGTGGGGGGATCACCCCCAGCATTTT CASSPRWGDHPQHF
TRBJ2-7 . TRBD1 TRBV19 TGTGCCAGTAGTGTCGGACAGGGAGAAATGGGGGTGCAGTACTTC CASSVGQGEMGVQYF
TRBJ2-7 . TRBD1 TRBV19 TGTGCCAGTACCCCGGGACAGGGCTACGAGCAGTACTTC CASTPGQGYEQYF
TRBJ2-5 . . TRBV12-5 TGTGCTAGTTGCCGGGGGGCGCTTTCAGAGACCCAGTACTTC CASCRGALSETQYF
TRBJ2-7 once TRBD1 TRBV18 TGTGCCAGCTCACAAGACAGGGGAGGCGGCTACGAGCAGTACTTC CASSQDRGGGYEQYF
TRBJ2-5 once . TRBV9 TGTGCCAGCAGCGTAGTCGGGGATGGAGAGACCCAGTACTTC CASSVVGDGETQYF
TRBJ2-1 . TRBD2 TRBV7-9 TGTGCCAGTAGACCCCGGACTAGGGTCTACAATGAGCAGTTCTTC CASRPRTRVYNEQFF
TRBJ2-7 . . TRBV9 TGTGCCAGCAGCGTAGCCAGTTCCTCCTACGAGCAGTACTTC CASSVASSSYEQYF
TRBJ2-1 . . TRBV24-1 TGTGCCACCAGTGTCAAGAGCGTAGCCACCTACAATGAGCAGTTCTTC CATSVKSVATYNEQFF
TRBJ1-5 . . TRBV27 TGTGCCAGCAGTCCTAGAATGAGCAATCAGCCCCAGCATTTT CASSPRMSNQPQHF
TRBJ1-5 . TRBD1 TRBV28 TGTGCCAGCAGAAACGACAGGGGTAGTCAGCCCCAGCATTTT CASRNDRGSQPQHF
TRBJ2-3 . TRBD2 TRBV19 TGTGCCAGTAGTCCATTTCTAGCGGGGATCACAGATACGCAGTATTTT CASSPFLAGITDTQYF
TRBJ2-7 . TRBD1 TRBV27 TGTGCCAGCACCCGACGGGGACAGGGCTCCTACGAGCAGTACTTC CASTRRGQGSYEQYF
TRBJ1-1 . . TRBV5-1 TGCGCCAGCAGCTTGAACCTGCCAGAGAACACTGAAGCTTTCTTT CASSLNLPENTEAFF
TRBJ2-1 . TRBD2 TRBV7-3 TGTGCCAGCAGCTTAGTGGGTAGCGGGAGGTCCTACAATGAGCAGTTCTTC CASSLVGSGRSYNEQFF
TRBJ1-1 . . TRBV18 TGTGCCAGCTCACAACCCAACCCGGGCGCACAGGGCACTGAAGCTTTCTTT CASSQPNPGAQGTEAFF
TRBJ1-5 . . TRBV4-2 TGTGCCAGCAGCCAAGGTTCTGGGGGCGCTAATCAGCCCCAGCATTTT CASSQGSGGANQPQHF
TRBJ2-7 . . TRBV5-1 TGCGCCAGCATTTGGGCAGCCAACTACGAGCAGTACTTC CASIWAANYEQYF
TRBJ1-2 . . TRBV5-1 TGCGCCAGCAGCTTACCTGGGGAACCCTTAAAACAGGACTTC CASSLPGEPLKQDF
TRBJ2-3 . . TRBV11-2 TGTGCCAGCGGGGGGTCGGGCACAGATACGCAGTATTTT CASGGSGTDTQYF
TRBJ2-1 . TRBD1 TRBV5-4 TGTGCCAGCAGCTCGGGACAGGGGGCCTACAATGAGCAGTTCTTC CASSSGQGAYNEQFF
TRBJ2-7 . TRBD1 TRBV28 TGTGCCAGCAGACGCTGGGACAGGGCTTTAGAGCAGTACTTC CASRRWDRALEQYF
TRBJ1-2 . . TRBV6-5 TGTGCCAGCATCCAGACCCCCGGGGGAATATATGGCTACACCTTC CASIQTPGGIYGYTF
TRBJ1-6 . . TRBV19 TGTGCCAGTAGTATGGACAGCCAGGGGCATAATTCACCCCTCCACTTT CASSMDSQGHNSPLHF
TRBJ2-7 . TRBD1 TRBV27 TGTGCCAGCAGCCAACCGGGACAGGGGGTCCACGAGCAGTACTTC CASSQPGQGVHEQYF
TRBJ2-5 . . TRBV20-1 TGCAGTGCTAGTTCTACGGGGGTGGAGACCCAGTACTTC CSASSTGVETQYF
TRBJ2-3 . TRBD2 TRBV2 TGTGCCAGCAAAACTTGGGGGAGGGGAGATACGCAGTATTTT CASKTWGRGDTQYF
TRBJ2-5 . . TRBV3-1/TRBV3-2 TGTGCCAGTCGCGCCCGGGAGACCCAGTACTTC CASRARETQYF
TRBJ2-3 . TRBD1 TRBV7-3 TGTGCCAGCAGCTTATCCGGGACAGGGGCTTCAGATACGCAGTATTTT CASSLSGTGASDTQYF
TRBJ1-6 . . TRBV6-5 TGTGCCAGCGACGGCAGCGGGCACCTCAATGGGCATTTT CASDGSGHLNGHF
TRBJ2-7 . TRBD1 TRBV3-1/TRBV3-2 TGTGCCAGCAGCCAGGGGGGACAGGGGTGGTACGAGCAGTACTTC CASSQGGQGWYEQYF
TRBJ1-2 . . TRBV5-6 TGTGCCAGCAGCTTGGACAGGGACTATGGCTACACCTTC CASSLDRDYGYTF
TRBJ1-4 . TRBD1 TRBV28 TGTGCCAGCAGAGGGACAGGTGCTCCAACTAATGAAAAACTGTTTTTT CASRGTGAPTNEKLFF
TRBJ1-1 . TRBD1 TRBV29-1 TGCAGAGCGGACAGGCCAGGAACGAACACTGAAGCTTTCTTT CRADRPGTNTEAFF
TRBJ2-7 . TRBD2 TRBV6-2/TRBV6-3 TGTGCCAGCAGCACTCCCGGGACTAGCGTCCACGAGCAGTACTTC CASSTPGTSVHEQYF
TRBJ2-7 . TRBD2 TRBV7-2 TGTGCCAGCACCCGTCCCAGCGGGAGTGCCTACGAGCAGTACTTC CASTRPSGSAYEQYF
TRBJ2-7 . . TRBV7-9 TGTGCCAGCAACTACCTTTCCGAGCAGTACTTC CASNYLSEQYF
TRBJ1-3 . TRBD1 TRBV10-3 TGTGCCATCAGTGAAGGGACAGGGTCCCCGGGCCTCTCTGGAAACACCATATATTTT CAISEGTGSPGLSGNTIYF
TRBJ2-3 . TRBD2 TRBV5-1 TGCGCCAGCAGCTTGGGGTTAGCGGGACGATACACAGATACGCAGTATTTT CASSLGLAGRYTDTQYF
TRBJ2-1 . . TRBV5-4 TGTGCCAGCAGCTTGTCGCTAGCAAAATACAATGAGCAGTTCTTC CASSLSLAKYNEQFF
TRBJ1-2 once . TRBV7-9 TGTGCCAGCAGACGGGACTCTTTTAACTATGGCTACACCTTC CASRRDSFNYGYTF
TRBJ2-5 . . TRBV19 TGTGCCAGTAGTGTGGGGCAGAACCGAGAGACCCAGTACTTC CASSVGQNRETQYF
TRBJ1-5 . . TRBV10-2 TGCGCCAGCAGTGAGTTCGGGACTCATCAGCCCCAGCATTTT CASSEFGTHQPQHF
TRBJ2-5 . . TRBV2 TGTGCCAGCGGCCGGGACTCGGGAGAGACCCAGTACTTC CASGRDSGETQYF
TRBJ2-3 . TRBD2 TRBV5-8 TGTGCCAGCAGCAAGGGACTACACACAGATACGCAGTATTTT CASSKGLHTDTQYF